This T cell receptor beta chain was observed in a study of T cell changes during pregnancy in multiple sclerosis. Here immunoSEQ multiplex PCR was the method, and the copy in TCRdb shows in-frame clones only, minus some. The sample records fewer than 40,000 clones, more than 70% being singletons. There are 14 residues in the CDR3. CDR1 and CDR2 (germline): PRHDT, FYEKMQ (reference sequence). The V and J ends lost 5 bases and 0 bases respectively, with 10 bases between them. This receptor was taken from a female donor with multiple sclerosis, enrolled in a pregnancy study. The chain links TRBV13 to TRBJ1-2; TRBD1 is a possible D gene (6 bases). The specimen comprised CD8+ T cells from peripheral blood mononuclear cells, sampled in the first trimester of pregnancy. The CDR3 DNA is TGTGCCAGCAGCCCAGGACAGTCTAACTATGGCTACACCTTC. This encodes CASSPGQSNYGYTF.